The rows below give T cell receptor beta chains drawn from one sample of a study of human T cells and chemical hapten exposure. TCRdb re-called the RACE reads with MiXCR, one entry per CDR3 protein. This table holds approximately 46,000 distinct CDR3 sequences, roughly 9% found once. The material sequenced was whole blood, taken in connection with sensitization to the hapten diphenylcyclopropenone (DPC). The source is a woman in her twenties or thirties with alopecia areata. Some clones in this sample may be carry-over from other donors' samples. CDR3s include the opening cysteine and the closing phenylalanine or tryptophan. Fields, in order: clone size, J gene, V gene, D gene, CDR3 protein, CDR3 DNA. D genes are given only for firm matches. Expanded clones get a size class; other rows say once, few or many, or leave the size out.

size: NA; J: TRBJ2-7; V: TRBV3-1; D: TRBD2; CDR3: CASSQAASGGYEQYF; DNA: TGTGCCAGCAGCCAGGCCGCTAGCGGGGGTTACGAGCAGTACTTC
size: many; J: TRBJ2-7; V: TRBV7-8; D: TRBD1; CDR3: CASSPSRQGPYEQYF; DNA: TGTGCCAGCAGCCCGTCTAGACAGGGTCCCTACGAGCAGTACTTC
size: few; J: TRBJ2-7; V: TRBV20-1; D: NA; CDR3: CSALTAYEQYF; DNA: TGCAGTGCTTTAACAGCGTACGAGCAGTACTTC
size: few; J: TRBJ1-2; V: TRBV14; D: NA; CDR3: CASSQASRSYGYTF; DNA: TGTGCCAGCAGCCAAGCGAGCAGGAGCTATGGCTACACCTTC
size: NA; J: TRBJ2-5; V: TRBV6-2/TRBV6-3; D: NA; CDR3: CASSYTRGGETQYF; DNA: TGTGCCAGCAGTTACACCAGGGGTGGAGAGACCCAGTACTTC
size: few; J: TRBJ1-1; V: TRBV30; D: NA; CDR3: CAWSPWLGPRLNTEAFF; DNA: TGTGCCTGGAGCCCCTGGCTTGGTCCGAGATTGAACACTGAAGCTTTCTTT
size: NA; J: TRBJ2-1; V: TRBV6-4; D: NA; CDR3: CASRAEGSVNNEQFF; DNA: TGTGCCAGCAGGGCCGAAGGTTCAGTGAACAATGAGCAGTTCTTC
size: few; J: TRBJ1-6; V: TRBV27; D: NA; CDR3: CASSPGRVDSPLHF; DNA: TGTGCCAGCAGCCCCGGTAGGGTGGATTCACCCCTCCACTTT
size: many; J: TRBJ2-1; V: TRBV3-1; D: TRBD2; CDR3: CASSQEPGGPREQFF; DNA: TGTGCCAGCAGCCAAGAACCGGGGGGGCCGCGAGAGCAGTTCTTC
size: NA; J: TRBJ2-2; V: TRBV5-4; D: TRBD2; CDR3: CASSNGLAANTGELFF; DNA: TGTGCCAGCAGCAACGGACTAGCGGCGAACACCGGGGAGCTGTTTTTT
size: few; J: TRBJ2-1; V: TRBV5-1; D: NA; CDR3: CASSLGHGEQFF; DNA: TGCGCCAGCAGCCTGGGACATGGTGAGCAGTTCTTC
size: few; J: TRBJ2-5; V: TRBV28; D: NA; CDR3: CASSLSVRGPPPTQYF; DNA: TGTGCCAGCAGTTTATCTGTCCGGGGGCCCCCACCAACCCAGTACTTC
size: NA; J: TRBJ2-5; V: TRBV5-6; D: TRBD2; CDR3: CASILAGGQETQYF; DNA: TGTGCCAGCATTCTAGCGGGGGGGCAAGAGACCCAGTACTTC
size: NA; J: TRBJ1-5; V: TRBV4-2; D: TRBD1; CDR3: CASSQRTGESNQPQHF; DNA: TGTGCCAGCAGCCAACGGACAGGGGAGAGCAATCAGCCCCAGCATTTT
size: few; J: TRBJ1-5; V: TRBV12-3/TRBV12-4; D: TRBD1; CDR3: CASSPTGQGFNQPQHF; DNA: TGTGCCAGCAGCCCCACGGGACAGGGCTTCAATCAGCCCCAGCATTTT
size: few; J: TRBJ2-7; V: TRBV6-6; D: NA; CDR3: CASTSTYEQYF; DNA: TGTGCCAGCACCTCAACCTACGAGCAGTACTTC
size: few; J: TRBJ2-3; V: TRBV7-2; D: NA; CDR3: CASSARDSPQTQYF; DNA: TGTGCCAGCAGCGCGCGGGACTCCCCCCAGACGCAGTATTTT
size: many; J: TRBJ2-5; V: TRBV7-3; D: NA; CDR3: CASSLTGGETQYF; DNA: TGTGCCAGCAGCTTAACTGGTGGGGAGACCCAGTACTTC
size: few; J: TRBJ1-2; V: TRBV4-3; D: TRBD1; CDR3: CASSQKGQGNYGYTF; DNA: TGCGCCAGCAGCCAAAAGGGACAGGGGAACTATGGCTACACCTTC
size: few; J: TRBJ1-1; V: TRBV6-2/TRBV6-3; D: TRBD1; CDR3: CASQPGTEILNTEAFF; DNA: TGTGCCAGCCAACCCGGGACAGAAATTTTGAACACTGAAGCTTTCTTT
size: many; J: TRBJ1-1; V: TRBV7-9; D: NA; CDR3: CASSNTGRNTEAFF; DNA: TGTGCCAGCAGTAATACAGGGAGGAACACTGAAGCTTTCTTT
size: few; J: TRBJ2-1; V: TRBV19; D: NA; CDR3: CASKGGIGQYNEQFF; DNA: TGTGCCAGTAAGGGGGGCATAGGACAGTACAATGAGCAGTTCTTC
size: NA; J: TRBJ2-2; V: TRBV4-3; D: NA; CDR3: CASSQVPGLDTGELFF; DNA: TGCGCCAGCAGCCAAGTCCCGGGGCTGGACACCGGGGAGCTGTTTTTT
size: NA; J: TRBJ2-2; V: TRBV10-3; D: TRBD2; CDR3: CATALRLAGGPGTGELFF; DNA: TGTGCCACCGCCCTAAGACTAGCGGGGGGGCCGGGCACCGGGGAGCTGTTTTTT
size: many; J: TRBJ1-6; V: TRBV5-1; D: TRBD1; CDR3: CASSPDRGNSPLHF; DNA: TGCGCCAGCAGCCCGGACAGGGGCAATTCACCCCTCCACTTT
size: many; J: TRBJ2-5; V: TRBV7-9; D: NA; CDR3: CASSSRGPETQYF; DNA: TGTGCCAGCAGCTCGCGGGGGCCCGAGACCCAGTACTTC
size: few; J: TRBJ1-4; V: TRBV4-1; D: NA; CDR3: CASSQGQGGEKLFF; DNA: TGCGCCAGCAGCCAAGGGCAGGGAGGCGAAAAACTGTTTTTT
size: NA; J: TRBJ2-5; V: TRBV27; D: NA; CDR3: CASSIQTGGHTTQYF; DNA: TGTGCCAGCAGTATCCAGACCGGGGGGCATACGACCCAGTACTTC
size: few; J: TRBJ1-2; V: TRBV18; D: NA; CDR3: CASSPPIPGVDYGYTF; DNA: TGTGCCAGCTCACCACCTATCCCAGGGGTGGACTATGGCTACACCTTC
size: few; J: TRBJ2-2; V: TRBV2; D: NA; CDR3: CASSVRYTGELFF; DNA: TGTGCCAGCAGTGTGAGATACACCGGGGAGCTGTTTTTT
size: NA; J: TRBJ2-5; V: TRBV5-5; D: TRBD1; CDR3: CASSSTGTGERETQYF; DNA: TGTGCCAGCAGCTCCACCGGGACAGGGGAAAGAGAGACCCAGTACTTC
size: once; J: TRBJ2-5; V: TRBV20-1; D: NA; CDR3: CSATRYESQETQYF; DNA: TGCAGTGCAACTCGATACGAATCACAAGAGACCCAGTACTTC
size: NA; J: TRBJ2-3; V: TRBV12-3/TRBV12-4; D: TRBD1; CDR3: CASSPTGATFTDTQYF; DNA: TGTGCCAGCAGTCCGACAGGGGCAACGTTCACAGATACGCAGTATTTT
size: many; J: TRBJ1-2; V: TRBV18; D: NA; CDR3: CASSPAGAGYGYTF; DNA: TGTGCCAGCTCACCAGCGGGGGCAGGCTATGGCTACACCTTC
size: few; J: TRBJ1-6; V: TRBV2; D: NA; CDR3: CASSARRTYNSPLHF; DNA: TGTGCCAGCAGTGCTCGTCGGACTTATAATTCACCCCTCCACTTT
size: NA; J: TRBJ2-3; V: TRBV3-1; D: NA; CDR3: CASSQKGEGGTQYF; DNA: TGTGCCAGCAGCCAGAAGGGGGAAGGAGGAACGCAGTATTTT
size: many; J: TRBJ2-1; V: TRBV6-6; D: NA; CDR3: CASSRITSNEQFF; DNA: TGTGCCAGCAGTCGAATTACCAGTAATGAGCAGTTCTTC
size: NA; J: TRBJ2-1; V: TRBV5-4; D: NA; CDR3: CASSFYQSSYNEQFF; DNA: TGTGCCAGCAGCTTTTACCAGAGCTCCTACAATGAGCAGTTCTTC
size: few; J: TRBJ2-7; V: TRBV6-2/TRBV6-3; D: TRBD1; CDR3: CASSSAGTGRSSYEQYF; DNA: TGTGCCAGCAGTTCTGCCGGGACAGGGAGGAGCTCCTACGAGCAGTACTTC
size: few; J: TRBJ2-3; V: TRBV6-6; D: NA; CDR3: CASSSIEADTQYF; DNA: TGTGCCAGCAGTTCCATCGAGGCAGATACGCAGTATTTT
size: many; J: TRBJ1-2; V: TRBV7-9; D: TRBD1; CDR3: CASSSPRGQASGYTF; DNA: TGTGCCAGCAGCAGCCCCAGGGGGCAAGCTAGTGGCTACACCTTC
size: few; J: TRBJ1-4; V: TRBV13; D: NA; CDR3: CASSLGATQEKLFF; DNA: TGTGCCAGCAGCTTAGGCGCGACACAGGAAAAACTGTTTTTT
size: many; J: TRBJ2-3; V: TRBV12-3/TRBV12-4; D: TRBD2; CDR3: CASITSGGKDTQYF; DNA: TGTGCCAGCATTACTAGCGGGGGGAAAGATACGCAGTATTTT
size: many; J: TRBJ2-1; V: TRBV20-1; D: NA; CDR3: CSARGLRGVEQFF; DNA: TGCAGTGCTAGAGGACTAAGGGGGGTCGAGCAGTTCTTC
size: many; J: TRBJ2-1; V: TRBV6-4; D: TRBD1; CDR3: CASSAGQGNYNEQFF; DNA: TGTGCCAGCAGTGCGGGACAGGGAAACTACAATGAGCAGTTCTTC
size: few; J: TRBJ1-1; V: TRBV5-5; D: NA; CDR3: CATRQLGEAFF; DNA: TGTGCCACTCGTCAGTTGGGAGAAGCTTTCTTT
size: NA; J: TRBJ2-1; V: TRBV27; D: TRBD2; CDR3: CASSRLADNEQFF; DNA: TGTGCCAGCAGCCGACTAGCGGACAATGAGCAGTTCTTC
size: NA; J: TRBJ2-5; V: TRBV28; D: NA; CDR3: CATQPPVQETQYF; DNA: TGTGCCACCCAACCCCCAGTCCAAGAGACCCAGTACTTC
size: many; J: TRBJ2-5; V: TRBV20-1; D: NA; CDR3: CSASGTDIGTQYF; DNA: TGCAGTGCCTCAGGGACGGATATTGGGACCCAGTACTTC
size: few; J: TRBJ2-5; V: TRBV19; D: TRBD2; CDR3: CASSMGGVQETQYF; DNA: TGTGCCAGTAGTATGGGAGGGGTTCAAGAGACCCAGTACTTC
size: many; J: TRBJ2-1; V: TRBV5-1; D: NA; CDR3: CASSLEGFGNLFF; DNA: TGCGCCAGCAGCTTGGAAGGGTTTGGTAATCTGTTCTTC
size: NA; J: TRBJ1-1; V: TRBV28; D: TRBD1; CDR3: CASRGQGVTEAFF; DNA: TGTGCCAGCCGGGGACAGGGAGTAACTGAAGCTTTCTTT
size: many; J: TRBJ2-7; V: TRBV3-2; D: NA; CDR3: CASSQGGYEQYF; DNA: TGTGCCAGCAGCCAAGGTGGCTACGAGCAGTACTTC
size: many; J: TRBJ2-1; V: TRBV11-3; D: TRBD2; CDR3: CASSSWTSGGSNEQFF; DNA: TGTGCCAGCAGCTCCTGGACTAGCGGAGGGAGCAATGAGCAGTTCTTC
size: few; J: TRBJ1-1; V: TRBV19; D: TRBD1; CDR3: CASSTWTGKNTEAFF; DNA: TGTGCCAGTAGTACCTGGACAGGTAAAAACACTGAAGCTTTCTTT